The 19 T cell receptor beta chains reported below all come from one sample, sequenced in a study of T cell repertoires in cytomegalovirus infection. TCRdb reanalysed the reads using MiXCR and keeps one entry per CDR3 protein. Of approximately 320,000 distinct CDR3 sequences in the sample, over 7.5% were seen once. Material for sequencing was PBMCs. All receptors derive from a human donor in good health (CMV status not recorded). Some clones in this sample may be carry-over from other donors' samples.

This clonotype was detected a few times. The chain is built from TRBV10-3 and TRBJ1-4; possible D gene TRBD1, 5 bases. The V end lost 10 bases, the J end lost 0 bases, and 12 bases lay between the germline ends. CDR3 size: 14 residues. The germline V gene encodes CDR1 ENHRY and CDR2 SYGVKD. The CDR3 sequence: CATRQGATNEKLFF. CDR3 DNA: TGTGCCACCCGTCAGGGTGCAACTAATGAAAAACTGTTTTTT.

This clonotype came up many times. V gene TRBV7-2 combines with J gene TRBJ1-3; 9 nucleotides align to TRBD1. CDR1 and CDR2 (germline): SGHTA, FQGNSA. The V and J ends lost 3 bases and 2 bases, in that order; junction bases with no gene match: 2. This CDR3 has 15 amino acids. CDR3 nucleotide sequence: TGTGCCAGCAGCTTCGGACAGGGGCCTGGAAACACCATATATTTT. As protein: CASSFGQGPGNTIYF. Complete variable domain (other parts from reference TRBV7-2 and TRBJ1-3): GAGVSQSPSNKVTEKGKDVELRCDPISGHTALYWYRQSLGQGLEFLIYFQGNSAPDKSGLPSDRFSAERTGGSVSTLTIQRTQQEDSAVYLCASSFGQGPGNTIYFGEGSWLTVV.

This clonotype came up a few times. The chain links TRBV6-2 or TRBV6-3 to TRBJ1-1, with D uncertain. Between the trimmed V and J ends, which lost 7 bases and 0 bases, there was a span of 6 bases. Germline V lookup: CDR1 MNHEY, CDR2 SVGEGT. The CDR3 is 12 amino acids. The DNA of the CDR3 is TGTGCCAGCAAGACCGTGAACACTGAAGCTTTCTTT. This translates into CASKTVNTEAFF.

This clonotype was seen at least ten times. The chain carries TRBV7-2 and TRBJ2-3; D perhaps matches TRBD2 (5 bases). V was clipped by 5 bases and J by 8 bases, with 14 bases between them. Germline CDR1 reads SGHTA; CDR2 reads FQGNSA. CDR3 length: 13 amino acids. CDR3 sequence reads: CASSPGLRVTQYF. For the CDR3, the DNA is TGTGCCAGCAGCCCCGGACTTCGGGTTACGCAGTATTTT.

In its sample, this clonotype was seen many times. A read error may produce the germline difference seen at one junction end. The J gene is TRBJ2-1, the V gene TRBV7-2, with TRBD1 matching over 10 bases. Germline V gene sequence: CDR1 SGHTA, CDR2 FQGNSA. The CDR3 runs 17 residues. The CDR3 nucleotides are TGTGCCAGCAGCTCTGCATTCGGGACAGGGGCCTATAATGAGCAGTTCTTC. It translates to CASSSAFGTGAYNEQFF. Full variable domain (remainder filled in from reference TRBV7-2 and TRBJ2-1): GAGVSQSPSNKVTEKGKDVELRCDPISGHTALYWYRQSLGQGLEFLIYFQGNSAPDKSGLPSDRFSAERTGGSVSTLTIQRTQQEDSAVYLCASSSAFGTGAYNEQFFGPGTRLTVL.

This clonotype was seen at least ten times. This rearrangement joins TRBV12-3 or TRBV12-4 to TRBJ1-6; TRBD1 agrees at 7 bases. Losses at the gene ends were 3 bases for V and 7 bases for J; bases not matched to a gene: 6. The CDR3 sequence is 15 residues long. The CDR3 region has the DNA TGTGCCAGCAGTTTTAACCAGGGGGAAAATTCACCCCTCCACTTT. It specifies CASSFNQGENSPLHF.

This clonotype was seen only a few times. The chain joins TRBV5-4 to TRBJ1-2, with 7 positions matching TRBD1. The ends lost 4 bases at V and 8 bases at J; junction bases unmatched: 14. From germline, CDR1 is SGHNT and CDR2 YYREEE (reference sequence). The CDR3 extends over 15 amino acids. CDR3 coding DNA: TGTGCCAGCAGCCTGCCGACAGGGACAGTCTCCGGCTACACCTTC. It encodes CASSLPTGTVSGYTF.

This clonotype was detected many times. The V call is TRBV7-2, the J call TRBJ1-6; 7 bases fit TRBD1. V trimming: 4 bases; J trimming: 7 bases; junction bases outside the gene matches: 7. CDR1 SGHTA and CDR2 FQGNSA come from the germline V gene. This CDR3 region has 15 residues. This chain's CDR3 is CASSSRTGINSPLHF. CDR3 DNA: TGTGCCAGCAGCTCCCGGACAGGAATCAATTCACCCCTCCACTTT.

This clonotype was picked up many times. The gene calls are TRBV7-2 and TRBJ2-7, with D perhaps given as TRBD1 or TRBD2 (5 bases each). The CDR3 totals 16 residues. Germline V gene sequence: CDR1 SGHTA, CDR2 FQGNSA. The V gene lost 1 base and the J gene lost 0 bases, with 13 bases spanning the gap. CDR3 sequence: CASSLDGTTSSYEQYF. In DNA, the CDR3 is TGTGCCAGCAGCTTAGATGGGACCACCAGCTCCTACGAGCAGTACTTC.

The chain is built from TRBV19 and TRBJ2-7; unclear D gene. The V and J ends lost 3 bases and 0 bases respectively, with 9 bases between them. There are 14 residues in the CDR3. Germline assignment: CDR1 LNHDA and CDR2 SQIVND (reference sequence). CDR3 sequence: CASSMQPTSYEQYF. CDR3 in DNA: TGTGCCAGTAGTATGCAGCCTACCTCCTACGAGCAGTACTTC.

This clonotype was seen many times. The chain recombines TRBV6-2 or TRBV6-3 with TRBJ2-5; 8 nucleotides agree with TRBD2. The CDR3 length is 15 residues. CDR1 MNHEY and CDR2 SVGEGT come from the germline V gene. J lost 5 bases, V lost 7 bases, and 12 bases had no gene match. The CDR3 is CASTSGQTSAETQYF. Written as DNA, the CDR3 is TGTGCCAGCACCTCCGGACAGACTAGCGCGGAGACCCAGTACTTC.

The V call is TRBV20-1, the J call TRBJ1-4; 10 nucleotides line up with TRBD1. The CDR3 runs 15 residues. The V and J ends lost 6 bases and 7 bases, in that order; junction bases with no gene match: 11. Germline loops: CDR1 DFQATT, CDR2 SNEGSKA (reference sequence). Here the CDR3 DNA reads TGCAGTGCCACCTCCGGGGGGACAGGGGCTGAAAAACTGTTTTTT. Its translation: CSATSGGTGAEKLFF.

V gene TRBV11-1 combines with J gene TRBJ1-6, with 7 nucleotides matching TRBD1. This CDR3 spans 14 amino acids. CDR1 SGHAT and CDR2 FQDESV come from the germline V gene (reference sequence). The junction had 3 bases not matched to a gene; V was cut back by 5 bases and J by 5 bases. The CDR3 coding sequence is TGTGCCAGCAGCCTCAGGGGGAATAATTCACCCCTCCACTTT. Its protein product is CASSLRGNNSPLHF. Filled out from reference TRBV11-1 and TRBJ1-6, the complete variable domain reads EAEVAQSPRYKITEKSQAVAFWCDPISGHATLYWYRQILGQGPELLVQFQDESVVDDSQLPKDRFSAERLKGVDSTLKIQPAELGDSAMYLCASSLRGNNSPLHFGNGTRLTVT.

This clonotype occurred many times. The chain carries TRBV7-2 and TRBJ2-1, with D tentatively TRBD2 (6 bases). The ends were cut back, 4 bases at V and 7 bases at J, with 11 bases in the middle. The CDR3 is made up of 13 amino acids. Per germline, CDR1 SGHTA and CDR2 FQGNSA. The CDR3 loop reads CASSSGLGNEQFF. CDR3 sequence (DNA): TGTGCCAGCAGCTCGGGACTGGGGAATGAGCAGTTCTTC.

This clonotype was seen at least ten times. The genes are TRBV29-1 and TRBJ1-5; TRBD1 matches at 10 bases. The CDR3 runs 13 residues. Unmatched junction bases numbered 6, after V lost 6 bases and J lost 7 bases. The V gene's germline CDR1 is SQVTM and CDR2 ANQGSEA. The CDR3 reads CSVSTGGGQPQHF. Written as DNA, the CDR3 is TGCAGCGTCTCGACAGGGGGCGGGCAGCCCCAGCATTTT. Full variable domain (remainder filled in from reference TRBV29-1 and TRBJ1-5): SAVISQKPSRDICQRGTSLTIQCQVDSQVTMMFWYRQQPGQSLTLIATANQGSEATYESGFVIDKFPISRPNLTFSTLTVSNMSPEDSSIYLCSVSTGGGQPQHFGDGTRLSIL.

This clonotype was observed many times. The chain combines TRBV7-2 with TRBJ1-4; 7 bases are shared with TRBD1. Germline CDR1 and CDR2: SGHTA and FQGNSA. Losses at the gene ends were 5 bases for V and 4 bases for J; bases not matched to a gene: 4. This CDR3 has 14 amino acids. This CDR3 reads CASSGDRVNEKLFF. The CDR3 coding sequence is TGTGCCAGCAGCGGAGACAGGGTTAATGAAAAACTGTTTTTT. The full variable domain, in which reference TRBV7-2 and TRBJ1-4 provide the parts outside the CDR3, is GAGVSQSPSNKVTEKGKDVELRCDPISGHTALYWYRQSLGQGLEFLIYFQGNSAPDKSGLPSDRFSAERTGGSVSTLTIQRTQQEDSAVYLCASSGDRVNEKLFFGSGTQLSVL.

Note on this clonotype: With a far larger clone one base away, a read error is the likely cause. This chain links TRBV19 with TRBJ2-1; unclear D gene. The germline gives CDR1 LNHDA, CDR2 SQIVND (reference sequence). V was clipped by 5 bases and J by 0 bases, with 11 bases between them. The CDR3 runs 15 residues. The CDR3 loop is CASSLGPSSYNEQFF. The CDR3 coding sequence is TGTGCCAGTAGTCTAGGGCCGAGCTCCTACAATGAGCAGTTCTTC.

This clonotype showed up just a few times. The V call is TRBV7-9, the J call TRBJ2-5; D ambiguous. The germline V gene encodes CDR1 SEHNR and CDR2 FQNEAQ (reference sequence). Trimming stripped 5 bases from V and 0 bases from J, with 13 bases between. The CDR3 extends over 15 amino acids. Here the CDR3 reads CASSPLDGNQETQYF. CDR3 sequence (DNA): TGTGCCAGCAGCCCTCTTGACGGTAACCAAGAGACCCAGTACTTC.

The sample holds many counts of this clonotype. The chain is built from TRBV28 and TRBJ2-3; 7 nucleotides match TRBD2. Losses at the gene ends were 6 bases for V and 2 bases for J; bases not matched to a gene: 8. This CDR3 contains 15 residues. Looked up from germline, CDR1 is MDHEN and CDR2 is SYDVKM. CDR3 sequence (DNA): TGTGCCAGCAGCGGAGCGGGACTTCACACAGATACGCAGTATTTT. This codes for CASSGAGLHTDTQYF.